Listed here are 10 T cell receptor beta chains from one sample, sequenced in a study of blood T cell repertoires in COVID-19. Sequenced by immunoSEQ multiplex PCR; TCRdb stores in-frame clones only, minus some. There are some 200,000 clones in the sample; roughly 90% occur only once, and roughly 11% lies in the top ten. The sample taken for sequencing was peripheral blood. These receptors originate from a woman in her sixties with COVID-19, enrolled during active disease.

This clone was recorded only once. The J gene is TRBJ2-1, the V gene TRBV4-3; 7 nucleotides agree with TRBD2. V dropped 3 bases and J dropped 7; count of bases not matched to a gene: 9. The CDR3 has 15 residues. Germline V gives CDR1 LGHNA, CDR2 YSLEER. The CDR3 sequence: CASSHIRGLPNEQFF. CDR3 DNA: TGCGCCAGCAGCCACATAAGGGGACTACCTAATGAGCAGTTCTTC.

This chain connects TRBV3-1 (or the pseudogene TRBV3-2) to TRBJ2-7; TRBD2 matches 9 bases. The CDR3 is 15 amino acids. J lost 2 bases, V lost 1 base, and 3 bases had no gene match. The germline V gene has CDR1 LGHDT and CDR2 YNNKEL (reference sequence). The CDR3 loop reads CASSQGLAVPYEQYF. DNA of the CDR3: TGTGCCAGCAGCCAAGGACTAGCGGTGCCCTACGAGCAGTACTTC.

The chain uses TRBV6-4 and TRBJ2-1; weak D call: TRBD2 (5 bases). Trimming cost V 5 bases and J 5 bases, with 10 bases left between them. Looked up from germline, CDR1 is MRHNA and CDR2 is SNTAGT. The CDR3 length is 13 residues. The CDR3 sequence: CASSLERNNEQFF. Here the CDR3 DNA reads TGTGCCAGCAGTCTAGAGCGGAACAATGAGCAGTTCTTC.

CDR3 DNA sequence: TGCGCCAGCAGCCACGAGACTAGCGGCAAAAACATTCAGTACTTC. Translation: CASSHETSGKNIQYF. V gene TRBV4-3 combines with J gene TRBJ2-4; 9 nucleotides agree with TRBD2. This CDR3 has 15 amino acids. The junction had 3 bases not matched to a gene; V was cut back by 3 bases and J by 3 bases. The germline CDR1 and CDR2 sequences are LGHNA and YSLEER.

CDR3 DNA: TGTGCCACCAGTGATAGCGGAGCCAAAAACATTCAGTACTTC. Translation: CATSDSGAKNIQYF. J is TRBJ2-4 and V is TRBV24-1, with D perhaps TRBD2 (5 bases). Germline V CDR1 and CDR2: KGHDR, SFDVKD. Trimming removed 3 bases at V and 0 bases at J, with 5 bases between. CDR3 length equals 14 residues.

This clone showed up just a few times. The chain carries TRBV6-2 or TRBV6-3 and TRBJ1-3, with D uncertain. CDR3 length: 14 residues. V gave up 0 bases and J gave up 7 bases, with 10 bases separating them. Germline loops: CDR1 MNHEY, CDR2 SVGEGT. CDR3 sequence: CASSYSSRSNTIYF. CDR3 coding DNA: TGTGCCAGCAGTTACTCGTCCAGGTCCAACACCATATATTTT.

The J gene is TRBJ1-1, the V gene TRBV27, with D possibly TRBD1 on 5 matching bases. The CDR3 has 17 residues. Deletions cut 0 bases from V and 0 bases from J, with 14 bases between. Germline CDR1 and CDR2: MNHEY and SMNVEV (reference sequence). CDR3 DNA sequence: TGTGCCAGCAGTTTATCGGGCAGGGTGAGATTGAACACTGAAGCTTTCTTT. This encodes CASSLSGRVRLNTEAFF.

This clone was seen a few times. The chain carries TRBV6-5 and TRBJ1-2, with D possibly TRBD1 on 6 matching bases. Germline V lookup: CDR1 MNHEY, CDR2 SVGAGI. The CDR3 is 13 amino acids. V gave up 6 bases and J gave up 3 bases, with 11 bases separating them. The CDR3: CASSLPGDYGYTF. DNA for the CDR3: TGTGCCAGCAGCCTCCCAGGGGACTATGGCTACACCTTC.

The chain carries TRBV4-2 and TRBJ1-5; possible D gene TRBD1, 5 bases. Germline CDR1 and CDR2: LGHNA and YNFKEQ. The CDR3 consists of 17 residues. Trimming shortened V by 1 base and J by 4 bases, and 17 bases separated the two germline ends. The chain's CDR3 is CASSQAEGIGGNQPQHF. The DNA of the CDR3 is TGTGCCAGCAGCCAAGCGGAGGGGATCGGTGGTAATCAGCCCCAGCATTTT.

DNA for the CDR3: TGTGCCAGCAGTCTCGGACAGGGTTCCTACGAGCAGTACTTC. Its protein product is CASSLGQGSYEQYF. The chain employs TRBV27 and TRBJ2-7; TRBD1 matches 8 bases. The junction had 4 bases not matched to a gene; V was cut back by 5 bases and J by 1 base. Germline V CDR1 and CDR2: MNHEY, SMNVEV (reference sequence). The CDR3 runs 14 residues.